Reported below is one T cell receptor beta chain. This clone was observed a single time. The antigen this receptor binds is unknown. Base qualities are not at hand, and no much larger clone is one base apart. The data were obtained in a study of blood T cell repertoires in COVID-19 (TCRdb year 2020). Looking at the study overall: The collaborator samples originated in the United States, Italy and Spain and spanned the acute and convalescent phases of COVID-19. The material from the prospective study consisted of cDNA or gDNA derived from T cells, B-cell-depleted T cells, or PBMCs. Subjects who had been exposed to COVID-19, were actively infected with it, or had recovered from it provided the deeply sampled blood TCRbeta repertoires that made up the dataset. The repertoires were released in a freely available public database meant as a resource for research on the immune response to SARS-CoV-2. Samples came from the ongoing ImmuneRACE study (first 160 participants) plus 1,254 subjects from 6 global collaborators. A de-identified subject ID, COVID-19 status, age in years and sex were almost always included in the sample metadata. HLA class I and class II types, where available, came from metadata supplied by the sample provider rather than from assay-based typing. Study-level results and caveats: Clinical and demographic metadata were provided uncurated, with the amount varying by source and participant.

Each collaborating institution followed its own protocols to collect whole blood in K2EDTA tubes. For TCRbeta analysis, collaborator samples were shipped as frozen whole blood, as isolated PBMCs, or as DNA extracted from either sample type. The immunoSEQ Assay, a bias-controlled multiplex PCR, was used to amplify TCRbeta CDR3 regions from genomic DNA. The published analysis was carried out like this. The number of nucleated cells in each sample was estimated from the amplification of reference gene primers within the assay. To quantify the absolute abundance of each unique TCRbeta CDR3 rearrangement, sequence reads were collapsed and filtered. For each sample, productive Simpson clonality was calculated as the square root of Simpson's diversity index over productive rearrangements. In its TCRdb copy, this immuneACCESS table keeps in-frame sequences only and misses some clones. Where compared with another copy, unresolved V genes explain less than half of these, and the others have no known cause. V, J and clone size are taken as reported in that table, and D and trimming were inferred from the DNA itself. The sample table shows some 110,000 clones, and 84% are seen once. The ten largest account for about 14% of the sample.

V is cut back by 7 bases and J by 6 bases, with 13 bases in the junction unmatched. From a lookup of the germline V gene, CDR1 and CDR2 are SGHRS and YFSETQ. Inclusive of the bounding cysteine and phenylalanine, the CDR3 is 15 residues long. The sequence is cut down to CDR3 DNA, 45 bases in frame from base 1. Specimen: peripheral blood. The V and J genes are TRBV5-1 and TRBJ1-2, with 9 junctional bases fitting TRBD1. This clonotype was obtained from a woman aged 55-69 years with acute or convalescent COVID-19. The CDR3 sequence is CASGSTGGAVDGYTF. The DNA sequence is TGCGCCAGCGGATCAACAGGGGGCGCCGTGGATGGCTACACCTTC.